This TCR beta chain was documented in a study of radiation and T cells in renal cell carcinoma. About the research overall: Nephrectomy followed 15 Gy stereotactic body radiation by 4 weeks.

Study findings and constraints: In blood, top tumor clones expanded by 2 weeks, shrinking by 4.

Here immunoSEQ multiplex PCR was the method, and the copy in TCRdb shows in-frame clones only, minus some. The table lists approximately 22,000 clones, about 80% of them singletons. On this clone: Its antigen is not known.

Time point meaning: baseline pretreatment blood. As for treatment: 15 Gy SBRT to primary tumor, nephrectomy 4 weeks later. Blood was sampled at baseline, 2 weeks and 4 weeks after SBRT. The CDR3 contains 12 residues. V lost 2 bases to trimming and J lost 5 bases, with 7 bases between them. In germline, CDR1 is SGHDT, CDR2 YYEEEE. The rearrangement joins TRBV5-6 to TRBJ1-2; D not resolved. This clonotype was sampled from a man aged 55 to 70 with renal cell carcinoma. The specimen comprised blood, sampled from a patient whose treatment included radiotherapy and nephrectomy. CDR3 bases: TGTGCCAGCAGCTTAGACACGTATGGCTACACCTTC. Amino acids: CASSLDTYGYTF.